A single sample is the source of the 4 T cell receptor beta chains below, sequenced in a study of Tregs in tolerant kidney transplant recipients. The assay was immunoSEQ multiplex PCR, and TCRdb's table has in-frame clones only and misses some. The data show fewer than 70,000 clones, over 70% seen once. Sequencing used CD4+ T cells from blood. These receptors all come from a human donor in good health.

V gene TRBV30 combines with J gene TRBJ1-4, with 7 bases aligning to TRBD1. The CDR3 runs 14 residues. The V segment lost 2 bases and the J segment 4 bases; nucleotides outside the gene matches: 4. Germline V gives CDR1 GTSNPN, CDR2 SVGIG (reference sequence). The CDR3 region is CAWSRDSFNEKLFF. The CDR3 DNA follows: TGTGCCTGGAGTCGGGACAGTTTTAATGAAAAACTGTTTTTT.

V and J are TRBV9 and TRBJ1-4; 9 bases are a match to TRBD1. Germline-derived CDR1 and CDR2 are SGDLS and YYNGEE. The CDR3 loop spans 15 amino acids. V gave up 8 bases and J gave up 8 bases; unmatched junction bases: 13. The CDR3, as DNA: TGTGCCAGTACCCCTCAACAGGGGGCAGGAGAAAAACTGTTTTTT. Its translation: CASTPQQGAGEKLFF.

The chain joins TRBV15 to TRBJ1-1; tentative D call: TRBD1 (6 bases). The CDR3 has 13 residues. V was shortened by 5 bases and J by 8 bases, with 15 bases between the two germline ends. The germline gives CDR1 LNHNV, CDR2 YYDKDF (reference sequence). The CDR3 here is CATSSRDMGEAFF. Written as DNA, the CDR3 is TGTGCCACCAGCTCAAGGGACATGGGAGAAGCTTTCTTT.

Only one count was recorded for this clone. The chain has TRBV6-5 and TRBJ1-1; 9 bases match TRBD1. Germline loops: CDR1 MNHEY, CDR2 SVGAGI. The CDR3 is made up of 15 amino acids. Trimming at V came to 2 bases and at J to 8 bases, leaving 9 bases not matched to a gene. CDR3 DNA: TGTGCCAGCAGTTACCTCCTCACAGGGGGCGGAGAAGCTTTCTTT. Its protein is CASSYLLTGGGEAFF.